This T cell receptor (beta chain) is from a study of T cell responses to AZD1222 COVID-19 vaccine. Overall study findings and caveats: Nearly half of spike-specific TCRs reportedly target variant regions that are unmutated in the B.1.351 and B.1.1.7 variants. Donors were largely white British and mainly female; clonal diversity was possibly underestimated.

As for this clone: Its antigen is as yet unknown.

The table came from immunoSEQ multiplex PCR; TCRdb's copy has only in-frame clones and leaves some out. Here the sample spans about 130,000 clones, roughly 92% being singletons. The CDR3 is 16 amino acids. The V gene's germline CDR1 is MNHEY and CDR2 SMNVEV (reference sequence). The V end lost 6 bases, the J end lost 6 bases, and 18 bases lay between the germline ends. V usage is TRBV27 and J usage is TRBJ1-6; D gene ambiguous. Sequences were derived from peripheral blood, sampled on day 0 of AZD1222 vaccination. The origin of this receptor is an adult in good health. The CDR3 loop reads CASRGLADVFNSPLHF. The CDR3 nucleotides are TGTGCCAGCAGAGGATTGGCGGACGTTTTTAATTCACCCCTCCACTTT.